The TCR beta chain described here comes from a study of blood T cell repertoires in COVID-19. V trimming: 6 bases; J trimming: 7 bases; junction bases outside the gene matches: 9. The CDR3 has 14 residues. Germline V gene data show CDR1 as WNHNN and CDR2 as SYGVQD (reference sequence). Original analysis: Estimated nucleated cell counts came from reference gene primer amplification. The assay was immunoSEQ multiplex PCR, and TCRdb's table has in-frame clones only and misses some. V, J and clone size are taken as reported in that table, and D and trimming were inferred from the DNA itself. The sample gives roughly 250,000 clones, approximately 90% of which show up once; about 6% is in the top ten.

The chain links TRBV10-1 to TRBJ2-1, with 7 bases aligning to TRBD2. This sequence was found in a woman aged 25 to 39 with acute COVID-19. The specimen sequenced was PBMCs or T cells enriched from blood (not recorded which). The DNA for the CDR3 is TGCGCCAGCAGCCCTTTGGGGCGGGGGAATGAGCAGTTCTTC. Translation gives CASSPLGRGNEQFF.